These T cell receptor beta chains were read from a single sample in a study of T cells expressing NK-cell markers. Following a re-call of the 5' RACE reads, TCRdb has one entry per CDR3 protein and lacks DNA. The sample holds some 16,000 distinct CDR3 sequences. Sequencing was performed on blood T cells: a sorted CD56 or NKG2C T cell subset, CD4+ or CD8+ T cells, or bulk PBMC T cells (not recorded which). The receptors were sampled from a man aged 18-69 years in good health. Each CDR3 is given with its conserved first and last residue. Fields, in order: V gene, J gene, CDR3 protein.

V gene: TRBV27; J gene: TRBJ2-2; CDR3 protein: CATGTSGATGELFF
V gene: TRBV7-9; J gene: TRBJ2-3; CDR3 protein: CASSPGGGTDTQYF
V gene: TRBV7-8; J gene: TRBJ2-3; CDR3 protein: CASSLALAGVITDTQYF
V gene: TRBV4-2; J gene: TRBJ1-5; CDR3 protein: CASSQEDGINSNQPQHF
V gene: TRBV5-1; J gene: TRBJ2-3; CDR3 protein: CASSAPASTDTQYF
V gene: TRBV20-1; J gene: TRBJ2-1; CDR3 protein: CSARTGTSGDEQFF
V gene: TRBV4-1; J gene: TRBJ2-2; CDR3 protein: CASSQEGQPNTGELFF
V gene: TRBV20-1; J gene: TRBJ2-1; CDR3 protein: CSAPLGHASSYNEQFF
V gene: TRBV7-2; J gene: TRBJ2-5; CDR3 protein: CASSLVVGGFGTQYF
V gene: TRBV20-1; J gene: TRBJ2-5; CDR3 protein: CSARSTRAQETQYF
V gene: TRBV10-3; J gene: TRBJ1-2; CDR3 protein: CAARDRDYGYTF
V gene: TRBV7-6; J gene: TRBJ2-7; CDR3 protein: CASSPQGTGYEQYF
V gene: TRBV5-4; J gene: TRBJ2-7; CDR3 protein: CASSFEETYEQYF
V gene: TRBV6-2/TRBV6-3; J gene: TRBJ2-1; CDR3 protein: CASSPTAGRGQFF
V gene: TRBV20-1; J gene: TRBJ2-5; CDR3 protein: CSASSQGNQGTQYF
V gene: TRBV6-2/TRBV6-3; J gene: TRBJ2-1; CDR3 protein: CASSGLAGTYNEQFF
V gene: TRBV28; J gene: TRBJ2-5; CDR3 protein: CASSLGGSGRRETQYF
V gene: TRBV5-1; J gene: TRBJ2-1; CDR3 protein: CASSKTSGPYNEQFF
V gene: TRBV27; J gene: TRBJ2-7; CDR3 protein: CASSRAGAYEQYF